A single sample is the source of the 17 T cell receptor beta chains below, sequenced in a study of OX40 agonist ivuxolimab in advanced cancers. Sequencing used immunoSEQ multiplex PCR; TCRdb keeps in-frame clones, though not all of them. The sample lists roughly 53,000 clones, around 83% occurring once. Sequenced here: CD4+ or CD8+ T cells sorted from blood, sampled in a trial of the OX40 agonist ivuxolimab. Receptors were obtained from an adult with an advanced solid tumor such as melanoma, head and neck, liver or kidney cancer.

The J gene is TRBJ2-1, the V gene TRBV11-1; D unresolved. Germline V gives CDR1 SGHAT, CDR2 FQDESV (reference sequence). V lost 1 base, J lost 9 bases, and 19 bases lay in between. There are 16 residues in the CDR3. As DNA, the CDR3 is TGTGCCAGCAGCTTAGACCGGGTCAGCCTCAGAGGTGAGCAGTTCTTC. This sequence encodes CASSLDRVSLRGEQFF.

The chain uses TRBV9 and TRBJ2-7; 10 bases fit TRBD2. Trimming cost V 2 bases and J 0 bases; bases outside gene matches: 5. Germline-derived CDR1 and CDR2 are SGDLS and YYNGEE. The CDR3 runs 16 residues. The CDR3 loop is CASSVGTSGDSYEQYF. CDR3 nucleotides: TGTGCCAGCAGCGTGGGCACTAGCGGGGACTCCTACGAGCAGTACTTC. Looking up the rest from reference TRBV9 and TRBJ2-7 gives the full variable domain: DSGVTQTPKHLITATGQRVTLRCSPRSGDLSVYWYQQSLDQGLQFLIQYYNGEERAKGNILERFSAQQFPDLHSELNLSSLELGDSALYFCASSVGTSGDSYEQYFGPGTRLTVT.

The rearrangement uses TRBV2 and TRBJ2-3; D may be TRBD1 (5 bases). Germline CDR1 is SNHLY and CDR2 is FYNNEI. Trimming took off 7 bases at V and 3 bases at J, with 11 bases between the two ends. This CDR3 is built from 13 residues. This CDR3 is CASKGQGTDTQYF. The CDR3 DNA follows: TGTGCCAGCAAGGGGCAGGGAACAGATACGCAGTATTTT.

The CDR3: CASSPSWTAGANVLTF. The CDR3 nucleotides read TGTGCCAGCAGCCCATCCTGGACAGCTGGGGCCAACGTCCTGACTTTC. This chain connects TRBV11-3 to TRBJ2-6, with a tentative D call TRBD1 (6 bases). Germline lookup yields CDR1 SGHNT and CDR2 YENEEA. This CDR3 has 16 residues. V was shortened by 5 bases and J by 2 bases, with 13 bases between the two germline ends.

The chain uses TRBV11-1 and TRBJ2-7; D not resolved. Germline V lookup: CDR1 SGHAT, CDR2 FQDESV (reference sequence). V was shortened by 5 bases and J by 2 bases, with 7 bases between the two germline ends. The CDR3 consists of 12 residues. The CDR3 bases are TGTGCCAGCAGCCGGTTAACCTACGAGCAGTACTTC. Translating it yields CASSRLTYEQYF.

V usage is TRBV6-1 and J usage is TRBJ2-3; 7 bases are a match to TRBD2. Per the germline V gene, CDR1 is MNHNS and CDR2 is SASEGT. V shed 7 bases and J 0 bases; nucleotides not matched to a gene: 4. The CDR3 extends over 14 amino acids. In DNA form, the CDR3 reads TGTGCCAGCAAGACGGGAGGAAGCACAGATACGCAGTATTTT. This translates into CASKTGGSTDTQYF.

J is TRBJ1-2 and V is TRBV6-5; a weak D match, TRBD1 (6 bases). The CDR3 contains 15 residues. V was shortened by 5 bases and J by 4 bases, with 17 bases between the two germline ends. The germline V gene encodes CDR1 MNHEY and CDR2 SVGAGI. DNA for the CDR3: TGTGCCAGCAGTCTACAGGGCCAATCTAGCTATGGCTACACCTTC. Protein product: CASSLQGQSSYGYTF.

This clone was seen a handful of times. This sequence joins TRBV6-1 and TRBJ1-5; possibly TRBD1 for D (5 bases). The CDR3 has 15 amino acids. Germline loops: CDR1 MNHNS, CDR2 SASEGT. V was clipped by 2 bases and J by 7 bases, with 15 bases between them. CDR3 DNA sequence: TGTGCCAGCAGTGAAAGTTGGGGCCTAAGCCAGCCCCAGCATTTT. It encodes CASSESWGLSQPQHF.

The chain carries TRBV6-5 and TRBJ1-5, with D perhaps matching TRBD1 (5 bases). Trimming cost V 5 bases and J 1 base, with 6 bases left between them. Germline V gives CDR1 MNHEY, CDR2 SVGAGI. The CDR3 extends over 13 amino acids. The CDR3 loop reads CASSRQSNQPQHF. CDR3 nucleotide sequence: TGTGCCAGCAGTCGACAGAGCAATCAGCCCCAGCATTTT.

V and J are TRBV30 and TRBJ1-2; D ambiguous. CDR1 is GTSNPN, CDR2 SVGIG, per germline (reference sequence). The CDR3 sequence is 14 residues long. Trimming removed 0 bases at V and 4 bases at J, with 12 bases between. This CDR3 is CAWSVSGVGYGYTF. The CDR3 coding sequence is TGTGCCTGGAGTGTATCGGGTGTAGGCTATGGCTACACCTTC.

This chain uses TRBV13 with TRBJ2-1; 12 positions agree with TRBD2. Germline CDR1 and CDR2: PRHDT and FYEKMQ (reference sequence). The CDR3 spans 17 residues. With 5 bases clipped from V and 7 bases from J, the junction kept 12 bases outside the gene matches. CDR3 in amino acids: CASSPPSGLAGFNEQFF. For the CDR3, the DNA is TGTGCCAGCAGCCCCCCATCAGGACTAGCGGGATTTAATGAGCAGTTCTTC. The entire variable domain, with the rest obtained from reference TRBV13 and TRBJ2-1, is as follows: AAGVIQSPRHLIKEKRETATLKCYPIPRHDTVYWYQQGPGQDPQFLISFYEKMQSDKGSIPDRFSAQQFSDYHSELNMSSLELGDSALYFCASSPPSGLAGFNEQFFGPGTRLTVL.

The chain recombines TRBV29-1 with TRBJ1-1; TRBD1 agrees at 7 bases. The CDR3 is made up of 12 amino acids. Losses at the gene ends were 6 bases for V and 0 bases for J; bases not matched to a gene: 1. Per the germline V gene, CDR1 is SQVTM and CDR2 is ANQGSEA. The CDR3 region is CSVDRMNTEAFF. CDR3 coding DNA: TGCAGCGTGGACAGGATGAACACTGAAGCTTTCTTT.

V usage is TRBV30 and J usage is TRBJ1-3; TRBD1 matches at 9 bases. This CDR3 is 15 amino acids long. V gave up 6 bases and J gave up 0 bases; unmatched junction bases: 6. The germline CDR1 and CDR2 sequences are GTSNPN and SVGIG (reference sequence). CDR3 bases: TGTGCCTGCTGGGACAGGGTTAGCTCTGGAAACACCATATATTTT. Amino acids: CACWDRVSSGNTIYF.

The J gene is TRBJ2-5, the V gene TRBV10-3; no clear D gene. Germline values: CDR1 ENHRY, CDR2 SYGVKD. V lost 2 bases and J 3 bases, leaving 10 bases between the germline ends. This CDR3 has 14 amino acids. CDR3 in DNA: TGTGCCATCAGTGAGGGCAGTCAAGAAGAGACCCAGTACTTC. This translates into CAISEGSQEETQYF.

The chain recombines TRBV7-9 with TRBJ2-1; D may match TRBD1 or TRBD2 (5 bases each). Germline assignment: CDR1 SEHNR and CDR2 FQNEAQ (reference sequence). This CDR3 is 15 amino acids long. Between the trimmed V and J ends, which lost 3 bases and 1 base, there was a span of 10 bases. The CDR3 sequence: CASSFYGGSYNEQFF. CDR3 DNA sequence: TGTGCCAGCAGCTTTTATGGGGGTTCCTACAATGAGCAGTTCTTC.

The chain is built from TRBV30 and TRBJ1-4; D may be TRBD1 (5 bases). The CDR3 is made up of 13 amino acids. Germline lookup yields CDR1 GTSNPN and CDR2 SVGIG (reference sequence). Trimming took 3 bases from V and 8 from J, leaving 13 bases between them. The CDR3 protein is CAWSGEGSEKLFF. DNA for the CDR3: TGTGCCTGGAGCGGGGAGGGGAGCGAAAAACTGTTTTTT.

By its share, this clone is medium-sized. The same CDR3 also results from other DNA sequences found in this sample. The chain couples TRBV29-1 to TRBJ1-2; D might be TRBD1 (5 bases). Germline assignment: CDR1 SQVTM and CDR2 ANQGSEA. V was shortened by 6 bases and J by 4 bases, with 9 bases between the two germline ends. This CDR3 is built from 11 residues. The CDR3 protein is CSVDDSYGYTF. In DNA form, the CDR3 reads TGCAGCGTCGACGACAGCTATGGCTACACCTTC.